This TCR beta chain is from a study of T cell responses to AZD1222 COVID-19 vaccine. This clone was recorded once. As yet, its antigen is unknown. Study-wide results and caveats: CD4 TCRs associated with vaccination spanned spike, dominating at 160-218 and 743-854. Targets within unmutated variant regions were reportedly found for nearly half of spike-specific TCRs. Repertoires in all cases were sampled only once the peak T cell response had passed.

Pooling covered second doses at about 4 or about 12 weeks. The CDR3 consists of 16 residues. V lost 3 bases to trimming and J lost 2 bases; unmatched junction nucleotides: 6. Germline values: CDR1 LNHNV, CDR2 YYDKDF (reference sequence). Sequencing was performed with immunoSEQ multiplex PCR; in TCRdb, only in-frame clones are kept and a portion is missing. Here the sample spans some 150,000 clones, roughly 92% being singletons. This sequence was found in an adult who received the AZD1222 COVID-19 vaccine. The J gene is TRBJ1-5, the V gene TRBV15; 8 bases agree with TRBD1. Sequencing was performed on peripheral blood, taken 28 days after the second AZD1222 dose. CDR3 residues: CATSSDRGPGNQPQHF. CDR3 DNA sequence: TGTGCCACCAGCAGCGACAGGGGCCCAGGCAATCAGCCCCAGCATTTT.